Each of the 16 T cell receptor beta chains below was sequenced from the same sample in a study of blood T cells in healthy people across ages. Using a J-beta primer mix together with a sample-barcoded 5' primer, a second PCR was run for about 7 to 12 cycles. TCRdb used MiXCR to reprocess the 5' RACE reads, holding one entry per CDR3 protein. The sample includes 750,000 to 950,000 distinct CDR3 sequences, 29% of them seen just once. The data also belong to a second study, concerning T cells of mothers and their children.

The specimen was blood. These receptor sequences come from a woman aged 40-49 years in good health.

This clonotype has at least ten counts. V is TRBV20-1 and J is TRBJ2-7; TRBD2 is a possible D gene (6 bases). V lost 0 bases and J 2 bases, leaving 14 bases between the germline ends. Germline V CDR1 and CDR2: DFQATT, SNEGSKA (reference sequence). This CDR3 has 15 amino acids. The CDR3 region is CSARDEAGTTYEQYF. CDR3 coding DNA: TGCAGTGCTAGAGATGAGGCGGGGACCACCTACGAGCAGTACTTC.

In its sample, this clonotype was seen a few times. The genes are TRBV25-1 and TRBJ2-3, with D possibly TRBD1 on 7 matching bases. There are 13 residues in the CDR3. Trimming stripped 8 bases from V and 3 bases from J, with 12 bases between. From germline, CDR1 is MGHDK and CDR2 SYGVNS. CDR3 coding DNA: TGTGCCAGCTGGAGGGGGCCAACAGATACGCAGTATTTT. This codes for CASWRGPTDTQYF.

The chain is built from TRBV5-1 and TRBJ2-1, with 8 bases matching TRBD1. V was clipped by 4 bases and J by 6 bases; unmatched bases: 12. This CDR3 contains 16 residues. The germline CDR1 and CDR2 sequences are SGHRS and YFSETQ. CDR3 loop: CASSDYTGGAGNEQFF. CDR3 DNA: TGCGCCAGCAGCGACTATACAGGGGGAGCGGGCAATGAGCAGTTCTTC.

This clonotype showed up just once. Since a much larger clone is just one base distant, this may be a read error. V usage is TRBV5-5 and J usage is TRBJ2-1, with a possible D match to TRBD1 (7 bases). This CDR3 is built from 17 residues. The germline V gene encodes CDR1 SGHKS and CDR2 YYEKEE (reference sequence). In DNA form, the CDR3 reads TGTGCCAGCAGCTTAAGCACCACAGGGGACTCCCACAATGAGCAGTTCTTC. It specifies CASSLSTTGDSHNEQFF.

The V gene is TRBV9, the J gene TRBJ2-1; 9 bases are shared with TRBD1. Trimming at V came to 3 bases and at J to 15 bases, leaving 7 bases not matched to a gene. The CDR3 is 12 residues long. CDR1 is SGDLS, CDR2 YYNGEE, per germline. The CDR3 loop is CASSADRGEVFF. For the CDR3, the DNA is TGTGCCAGCAGCGCGGACAGGGGAGAGGTGTTCTTC.

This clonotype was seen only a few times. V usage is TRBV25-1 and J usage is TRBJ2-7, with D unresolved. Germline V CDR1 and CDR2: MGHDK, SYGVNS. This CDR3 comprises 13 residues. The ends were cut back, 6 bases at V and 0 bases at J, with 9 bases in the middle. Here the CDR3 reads CASSMQASYEQYF. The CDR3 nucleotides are TGTGCCAGCAGCATGCAGGCCTCCTACGAGCAGTACTTC.

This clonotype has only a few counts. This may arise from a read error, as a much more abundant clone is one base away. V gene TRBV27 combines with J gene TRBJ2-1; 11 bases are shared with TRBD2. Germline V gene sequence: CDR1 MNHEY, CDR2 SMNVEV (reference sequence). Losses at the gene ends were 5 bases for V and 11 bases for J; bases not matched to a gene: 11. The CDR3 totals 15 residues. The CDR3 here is CASSPLAGGHGKQFF. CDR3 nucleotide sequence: TGTGCCAGCAGTCCTCTAGCGGGGGGCCATGGTAAGCAGTTCTTC.

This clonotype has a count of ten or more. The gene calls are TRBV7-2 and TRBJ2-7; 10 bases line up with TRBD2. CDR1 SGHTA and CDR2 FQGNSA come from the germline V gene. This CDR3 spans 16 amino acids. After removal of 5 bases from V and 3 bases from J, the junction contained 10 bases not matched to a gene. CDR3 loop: CASSRSGGSPNYEQYF. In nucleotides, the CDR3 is TGTGCCAGCAGCCGTAGCGGGGGGAGTCCCAACTACGAGCAGTACTTC.

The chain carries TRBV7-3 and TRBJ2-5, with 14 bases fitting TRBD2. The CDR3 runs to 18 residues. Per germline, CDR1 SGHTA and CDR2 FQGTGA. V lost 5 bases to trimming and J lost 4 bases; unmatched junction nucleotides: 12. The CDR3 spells CASSTGLAGATFRETQYF. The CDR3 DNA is TGTGCCAGCAGCACGGGACTAGCGGGGGCCACTTTTAGAGAGACCCAGTACTTC.

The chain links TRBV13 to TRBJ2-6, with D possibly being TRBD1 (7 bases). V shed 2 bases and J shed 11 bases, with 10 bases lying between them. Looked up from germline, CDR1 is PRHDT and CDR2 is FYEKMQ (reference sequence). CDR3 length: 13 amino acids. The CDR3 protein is CASSLSRGDVLTF. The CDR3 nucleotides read TGTGCCAGCAGCTTATCCAGGGGGGACGTCCTGACTTTC.

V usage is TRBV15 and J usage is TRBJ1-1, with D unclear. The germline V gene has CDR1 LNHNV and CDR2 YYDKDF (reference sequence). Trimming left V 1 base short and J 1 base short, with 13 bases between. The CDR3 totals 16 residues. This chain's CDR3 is CATSRGLTGKNTEAFF. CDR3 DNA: TGTGCCACCAGCAGAGGTCTCACTGGTAAGAACACTGAAGCTTTCTTT.

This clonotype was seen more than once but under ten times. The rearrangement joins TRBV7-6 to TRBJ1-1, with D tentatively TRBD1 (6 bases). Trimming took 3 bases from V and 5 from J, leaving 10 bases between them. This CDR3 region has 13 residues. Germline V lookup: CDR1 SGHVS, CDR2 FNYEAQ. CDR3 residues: CASSFPGATEAFF. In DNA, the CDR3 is TGTGCCAGCAGCTTCCCGGGGGCAACTGAAGCTTTCTTT.

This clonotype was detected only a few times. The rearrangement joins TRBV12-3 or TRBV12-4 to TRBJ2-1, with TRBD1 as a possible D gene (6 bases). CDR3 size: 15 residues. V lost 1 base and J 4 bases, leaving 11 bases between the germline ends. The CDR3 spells CASSLEGDGYNEQFF. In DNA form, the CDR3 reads TGTGCCAGCAGTTTAGAGGGGGACGGTTACAATGAGCAGTTCTTC.

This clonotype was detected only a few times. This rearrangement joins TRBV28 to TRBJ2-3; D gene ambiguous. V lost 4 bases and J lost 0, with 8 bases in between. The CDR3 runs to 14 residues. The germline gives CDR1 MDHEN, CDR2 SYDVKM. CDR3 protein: CASSSVTSTDTQYF. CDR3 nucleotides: TGTGCCAGCAGTTCCGTTACTAGCACAGATACGCAGTATTTT.

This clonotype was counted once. The CDR3 loop is CASSSPNKGPTNTGELFF. In DNA, the CDR3 is TGTGCCAGCAGCTCGCCTAATAAGGGTCCGACGAACACCGGGGAGCTGTTTTTT. J is TRBJ2-2 and V is TRBV7-9; D unresolved. V lost 4 bases and J 0 bases, leaving 18 bases between the germline ends. Germline V gives CDR1 SEHNR, CDR2 FQNEAQ (reference sequence). The CDR3 extends over 18 amino acids.

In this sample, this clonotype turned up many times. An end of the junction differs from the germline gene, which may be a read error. CDR3 sequence (DNA): TGTGCCAGCAGTTTCCCTGGGTCCTACGAGCAGTACTTC. The encoded protein is CASSFPGSYEQYF. V usage is TRBV5-1 and J usage is TRBJ2-7; D is unresolved. Germline lookup yields CDR1 SGHRS and CDR2 YFSETQ. There are 13 residues in the CDR3.